This T cell receptor beta chain appears in the sequencing data of a study of beta chain features in type 1 diabetes. V trimming: 5 bases; J trimming: 6 bases; junction bases outside the gene matches: 6. The CDR3 totals 13 residues. Germline V CDR1 and CDR2: GTSNPN, SVGIG (reference sequence). The sequenced template was cDNA made from the entire isolated RNA. Profiling relied on immunoSEQ multiplex PCR, and the TCRdb table lists in-frame clones only, not all of them. The sample has 350,000 to 450,000 clones, approximately 16% seen once. The sample taken for sequencing was naive CD4+ T cells from blood. The chain has TRBV30 and TRBJ2-1, with 8 bases lining up with TRBD2. The TCR comes from a woman younger than 30 in good health. The CDR3 sequence is CAWALAGVNEQFF. The DNA for the CDR3 is TGTGCCTGGGCCCTAGCGGGCGTCAATGAGCAGTTCTTC.